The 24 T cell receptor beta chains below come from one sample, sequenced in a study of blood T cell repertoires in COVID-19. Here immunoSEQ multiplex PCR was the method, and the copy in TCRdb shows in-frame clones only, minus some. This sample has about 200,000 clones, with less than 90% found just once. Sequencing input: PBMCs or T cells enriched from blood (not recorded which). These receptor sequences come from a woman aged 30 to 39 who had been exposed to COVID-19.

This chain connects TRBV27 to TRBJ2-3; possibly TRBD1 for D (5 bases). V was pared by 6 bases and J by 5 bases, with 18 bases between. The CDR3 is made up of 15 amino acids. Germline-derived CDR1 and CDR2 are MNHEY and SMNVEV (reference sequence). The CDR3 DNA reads TGTGCCAGCAGACTGTTGGACAAAGCACAAGATACGCAGTATTTT. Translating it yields CASRLLDKAQDTQYF.

CDR3 DNA sequence: TGCGCCAGCAGCTCTTCCGGACTCATGAACACTGAAGCTTTCTTT. Translated: CASSSSGLMNTEAFF. V usage is TRBV5-1 and J usage is TRBJ1-1; D is unresolved. The CDR3 length is 15 residues. V was trimmed by 3 bases and J by 0 bases, leaving 12 bases between them. The germline CDR1 and CDR2 sequences are SGHRS and YFSETQ.

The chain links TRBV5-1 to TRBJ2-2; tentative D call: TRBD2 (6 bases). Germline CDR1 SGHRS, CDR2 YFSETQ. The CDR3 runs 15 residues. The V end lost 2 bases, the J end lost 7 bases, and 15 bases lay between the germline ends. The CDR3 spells CASSFQRRAGGELFF. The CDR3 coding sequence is TGCGCCAGCAGCTTCCAGCGGAGGGCGGGCGGGGAGCTGTTTTTT. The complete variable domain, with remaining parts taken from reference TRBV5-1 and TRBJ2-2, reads KAGVTQTPRYLIKTRGQQVTLSCSPISGHRSVSWYQQTPGQGLQFLFEYFSETQRNKGNFPGRFSGRQFSNSRSEMNVSTLELGDSALYLCASSFQRRAGGELFFGEGSRLTVL.

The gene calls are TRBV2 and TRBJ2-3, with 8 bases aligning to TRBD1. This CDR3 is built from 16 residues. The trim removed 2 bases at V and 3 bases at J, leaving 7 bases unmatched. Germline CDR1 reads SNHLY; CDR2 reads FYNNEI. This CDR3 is CASSEQGAKRTDTQYF. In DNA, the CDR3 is TGTGCCAGCAGTGAACAGGGGGCTAAGAGGACAGATACGCAGTATTTT.

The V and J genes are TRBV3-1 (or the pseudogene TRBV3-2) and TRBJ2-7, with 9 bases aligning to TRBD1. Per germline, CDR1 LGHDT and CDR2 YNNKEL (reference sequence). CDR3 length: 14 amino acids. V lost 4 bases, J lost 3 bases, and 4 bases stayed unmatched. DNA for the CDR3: TGTGCCAGCAGCCGGACAGGGGAGGGCTACGAGCAGTACTTC. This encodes CASSRTGEGYEQYF.

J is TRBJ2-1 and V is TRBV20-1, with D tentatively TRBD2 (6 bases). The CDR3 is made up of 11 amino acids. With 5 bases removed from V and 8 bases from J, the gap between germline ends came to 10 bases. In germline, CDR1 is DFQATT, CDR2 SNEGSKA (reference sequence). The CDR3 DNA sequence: TGCAGTGCTTTTAGCGGCGATGAGCAGTTCTTC. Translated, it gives CSAFSGDEQFF.

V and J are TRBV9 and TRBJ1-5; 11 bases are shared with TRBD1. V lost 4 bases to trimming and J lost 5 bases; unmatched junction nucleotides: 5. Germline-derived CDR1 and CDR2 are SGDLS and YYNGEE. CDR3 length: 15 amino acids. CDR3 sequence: CASSPDRGPDQPQHF. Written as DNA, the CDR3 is TGTGCCAGCAGCCCGGACAGGGGGCCAGATCAGCCCCAGCATTTT.

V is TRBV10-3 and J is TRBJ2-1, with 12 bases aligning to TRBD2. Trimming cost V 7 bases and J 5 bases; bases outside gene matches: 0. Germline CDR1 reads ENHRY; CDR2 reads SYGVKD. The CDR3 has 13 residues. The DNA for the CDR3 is TGTGCCATCACTAGCGGGGGGGACAATGAGCAGTTCTTC. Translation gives CAITSGGDNEQFF.

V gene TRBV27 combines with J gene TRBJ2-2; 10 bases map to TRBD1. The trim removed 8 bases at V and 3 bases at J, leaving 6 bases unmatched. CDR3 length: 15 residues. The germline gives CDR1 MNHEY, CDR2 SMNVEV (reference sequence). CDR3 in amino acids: CASHRTGGYTGELFF. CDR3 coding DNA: TGTGCCAGCCATCGGACAGGGGGTTACACCGGGGAGCTGTTTTTT.

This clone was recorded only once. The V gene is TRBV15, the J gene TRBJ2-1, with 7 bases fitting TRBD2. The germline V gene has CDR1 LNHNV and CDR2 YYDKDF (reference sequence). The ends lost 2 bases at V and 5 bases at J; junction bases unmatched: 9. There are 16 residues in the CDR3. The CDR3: CATSRRPSAGDNEQFF. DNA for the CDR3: TGTGCCACCAGCAGACGCCCTTCGGCGGGAGACAATGAGCAGTTCTTC.

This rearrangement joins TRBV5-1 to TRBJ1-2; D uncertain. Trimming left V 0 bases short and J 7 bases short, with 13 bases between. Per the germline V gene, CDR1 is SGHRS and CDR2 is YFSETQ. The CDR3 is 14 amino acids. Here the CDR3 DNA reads TGCGCCAGCAGCTTGGAGAGGGCGAATGGTGGCTACACCTTC. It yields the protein CASSLERANGGYTF.

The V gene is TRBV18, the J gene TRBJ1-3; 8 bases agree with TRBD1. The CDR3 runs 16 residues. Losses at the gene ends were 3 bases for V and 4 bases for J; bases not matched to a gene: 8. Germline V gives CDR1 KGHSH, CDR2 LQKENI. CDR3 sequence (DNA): TGTGCCAGCTCACCCTACCAGGGGGCGCCGGGAAACACCATATATTTT. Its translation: CASSPYQGAPGNTIYF.

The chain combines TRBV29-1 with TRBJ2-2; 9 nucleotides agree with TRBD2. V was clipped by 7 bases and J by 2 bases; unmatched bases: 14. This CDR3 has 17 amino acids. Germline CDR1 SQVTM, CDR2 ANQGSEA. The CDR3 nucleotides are TGCAGCGCTAGATTCCTAGCGGGGACGCCAAACACCGGGGAGCTGTTTTTT. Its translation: CSARFLAGTPNTGELFF.

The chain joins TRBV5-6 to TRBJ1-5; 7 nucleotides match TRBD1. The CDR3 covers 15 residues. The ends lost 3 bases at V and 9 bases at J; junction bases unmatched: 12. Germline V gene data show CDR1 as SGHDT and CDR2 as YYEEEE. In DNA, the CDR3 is TGTGCCAGCAGCTCGATTAAGTCAGGGGGGTGGCCCCAGCATTTT. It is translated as CASSSIKSGGWPQHF.

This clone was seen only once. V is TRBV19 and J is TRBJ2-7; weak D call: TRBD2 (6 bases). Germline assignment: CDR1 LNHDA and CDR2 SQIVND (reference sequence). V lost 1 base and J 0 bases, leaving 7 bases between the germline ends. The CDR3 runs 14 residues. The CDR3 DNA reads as TGTGCCAGTAGTATAGGGGGACTCTCCTACGAGCAGTACTTC. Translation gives CASSIGGLSYEQYF.

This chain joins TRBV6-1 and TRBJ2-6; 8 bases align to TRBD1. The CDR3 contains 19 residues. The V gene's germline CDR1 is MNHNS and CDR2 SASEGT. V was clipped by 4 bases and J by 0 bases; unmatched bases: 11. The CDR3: CASSVRQGFRGSGANVLTF. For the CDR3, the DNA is TGTGCCAGCAGTGTTAGACAGGGGTTTCGCGGCTCTGGGGCCAACGTCCTGACTTTC.

As DNA, the CDR3 is TGTGCCAGCAGCGCGTGGAGTTTAAAAAACTATGGCTACACCTTC. This codes for CASSAWSLKNYGYTF. V and J are TRBV9 and TRBJ1-2, with D unclear. Trimming removed 3 bases at V and 2 bases at J, with 14 bases between. The CDR3 spans 15 residues. Per germline, CDR1 SGDLS and CDR2 YYNGEE.

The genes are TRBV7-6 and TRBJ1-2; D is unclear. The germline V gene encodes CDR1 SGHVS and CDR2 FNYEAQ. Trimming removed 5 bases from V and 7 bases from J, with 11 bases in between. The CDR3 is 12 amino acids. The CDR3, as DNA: TGTGCCAGCAGCCCAGGTTGGCCTGGCTACACCTTC. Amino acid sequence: CASSPGWPGYTF. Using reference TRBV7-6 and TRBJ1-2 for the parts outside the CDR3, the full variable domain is GAGVSQSPRYKVTKRGQDVALRCDPISGHVSLYWYRQALGQGPEFLTYFNYEAQQDKSGLPNDRFSAERPEGSISTLTIQRTEQRDSAMYRCASSPGWPGYTFGSGTRLTVV.

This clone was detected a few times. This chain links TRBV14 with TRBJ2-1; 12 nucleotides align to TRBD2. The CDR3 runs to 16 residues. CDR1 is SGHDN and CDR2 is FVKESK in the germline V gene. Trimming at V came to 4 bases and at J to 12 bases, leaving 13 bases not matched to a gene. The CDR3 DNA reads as TGTGCCAGCAGCCGCACCCCCAAGCTAGCGGGGGGGCCGCAGTTCTTC. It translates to CASSRTPKLAGGPQFF.

In nucleotides, the CDR3 is TGTGCCAGCAGTGAACAGAGGTCACCTTACTCTGGAAACACCATATATTTT. Translated, it gives CASSEQRSPYSGNTIYF. This rearrangement joins TRBV2 to TRBJ1-3; D remains ambiguous. The germline V gene has CDR1 SNHLY and CDR2 FYNNEI. The CDR3 totals 17 residues. V lost 2 bases and J lost 0, with 14 bases in between.

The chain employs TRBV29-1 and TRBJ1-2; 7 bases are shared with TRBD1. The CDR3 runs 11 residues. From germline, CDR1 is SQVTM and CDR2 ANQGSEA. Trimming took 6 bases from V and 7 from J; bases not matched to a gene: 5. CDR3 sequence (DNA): TGCAGCGTGCCAGGGGGAGGTGGCTACACCTTC. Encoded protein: CSVPGGGGYTF. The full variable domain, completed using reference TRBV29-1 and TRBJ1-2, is SAVISQKPSRDICQRGTSLTIQCQVDSQVTMMFWYRQQPGQSLTLIATANQGSEATYESGFVIDKFPISRPNLTFSTLTVSNMSPEDSSIYLCSVPGGGGYTFGSGTRLTVV.

Written as DNA, the CDR3 is TGTGCCAGCAGTGAGACTAACGGGAATTTTGTATATGGCTACACCTTC. As protein: CASSETNGNFVYGYTF. The chain joins TRBV6-1 to TRBJ1-2; D is uncertain. Germline CDR1 MNHNS, CDR2 SASEGT. CDR3 length: 16 residues. V was clipped by 3 bases and J by 5 bases, with 19 bases between them.

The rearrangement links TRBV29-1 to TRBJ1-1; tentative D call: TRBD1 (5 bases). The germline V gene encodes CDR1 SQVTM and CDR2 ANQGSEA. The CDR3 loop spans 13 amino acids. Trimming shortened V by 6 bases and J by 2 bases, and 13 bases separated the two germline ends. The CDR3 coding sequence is TGCAGCGTCGCTCGGGGGATTAACACTGAAGCTTTCTTT. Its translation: CSVARGINTEAFF.

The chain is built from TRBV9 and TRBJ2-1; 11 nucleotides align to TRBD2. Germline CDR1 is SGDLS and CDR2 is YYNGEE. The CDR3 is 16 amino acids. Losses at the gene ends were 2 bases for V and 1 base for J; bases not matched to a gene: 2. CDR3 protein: CASSVSGGVSYNEQFF. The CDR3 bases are TGTGCCAGCAGCGTTAGCGGGGGGGTTTCCTACAATGAGCAGTTCTTC.